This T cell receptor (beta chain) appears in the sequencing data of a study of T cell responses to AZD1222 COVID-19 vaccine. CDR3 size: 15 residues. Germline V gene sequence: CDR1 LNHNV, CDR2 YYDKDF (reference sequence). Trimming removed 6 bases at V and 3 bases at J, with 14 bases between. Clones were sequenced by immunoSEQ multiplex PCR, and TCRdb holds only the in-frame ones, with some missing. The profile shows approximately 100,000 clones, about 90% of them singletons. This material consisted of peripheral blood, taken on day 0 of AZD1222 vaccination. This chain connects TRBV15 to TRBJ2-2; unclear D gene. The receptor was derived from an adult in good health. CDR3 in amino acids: CATSRGEVDTGELFF. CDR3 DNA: TGTGCCACCAGTCGTGGGGAAGTGGACACCGGGGAGCTGTTTTTT.